A selection of T cell receptor beta chains follows, all from one sample in a study of T cell responses to AZD1222 COVID-19 vaccine. The method was immunoSEQ multiplex PCR; TCRdb's version includes in-frame clones alone and lacks a portion of them. Here the sample spans 180,000 or so clones, roughly 94% being singletons. The material sequenced was peripheral blood, taken on day 0 of AZD1222 vaccination. Receptors were obtained from an adult in good health. Each CDR3 is given with its conserved first and last residue. The order of the fields is CDR3 protein, V gene, clone size, J gene. Clone size is stated in some rows and not others, as once, few, many or a class when expanded.

cdr3_aa: CASSSGTGELFF
v_call: TRBV5-1
clone_size: .
j_call: TRBJ2-2

cdr3_aa: CASSDPRTGGHTEAFF
v_call: TRBV6-1
clone_size: .
j_call: TRBJ1-1

cdr3_aa: CASSQSPGLAGTYEQYF
v_call: TRBV23-1
clone_size: once
j_call: TRBJ2-7

cdr3_aa: CASSETPEQPQHF
v_call: TRBV6-1
clone_size: .
j_call: TRBJ1-5

cdr3_aa: CASSQTGPNQPQHF
v_call: TRBV18
clone_size: .
j_call: TRBJ1-5

cdr3_aa: CASSLGANYGYTF
v_call: TRBV5-1
clone_size: few
j_call: TRBJ1-2

cdr3_aa: CASSFALLHEAFF
v_call: TRBV28
clone_size: .
j_call: TRBJ1-1

cdr3_aa: CASSLRGQPQHF
v_call: TRBV5-4
clone_size: .
j_call: TRBJ1-5

cdr3_aa: CASSHLGPSFSRTDTQYF
v_call: TRBV14
clone_size: .
j_call: TRBJ2-3

cdr3_aa: CASRFNGAYGYTF
v_call: TRBV5-1
clone_size: .
j_call: TRBJ1-2

cdr3_aa: CASSLGTGVSGNTIYF
v_call: TRBV7-3
clone_size: few
j_call: TRBJ1-3

cdr3_aa: CASSYRVRTEAFF
v_call: TRBV6-5
clone_size: few
j_call: TRBJ1-1

cdr3_aa: CAWSRTDSYGYTF
v_call: TRBV30
clone_size: .
j_call: TRBJ1-2

cdr3_aa: CASSLSGTRNEQFF
v_call: TRBV28
clone_size: .
j_call: TRBJ2-1

cdr3_aa: CASAWGGAGEKLFF
v_call: TRBV6-5
clone_size: .
j_call: TRBJ1-4

cdr3_aa: CASSEPGYNQPQHF
v_call: TRBV25-1
clone_size: .
j_call: TRBJ1-5

cdr3_aa: CASSGKGFSSSYNEQFF
v_call: TRBV2
clone_size: .
j_call: TRBJ2-1

cdr3_aa: CASKQDKVEPQHF
v_call: TRBV2
clone_size: .
j_call: TRBJ1-5

cdr3_aa: CASSQSGLADDTGELFF
v_call: TRBV4-2
clone_size: .
j_call: TRBJ2-2

cdr3_aa: CASSMYRPEDEQFF
v_call: TRBV19
clone_size: .
j_call: TRBJ2-1

cdr3_aa: CASSLFGVGQPQHF
v_call: TRBV27
clone_size: .
j_call: TRBJ1-5

cdr3_aa: CASSLAWGRNEQFF
v_call: TRBV28
clone_size: .
j_call: TRBJ2-1

cdr3_aa: CASSDWAGLGSVEQFF
v_call: TRBV6-1
clone_size: few
j_call: TRBJ2-1

cdr3_aa: CASRFGGGPEAFF
v_call: TRBV12-3/TRBV12-4
clone_size: .
j_call: TRBJ1-1

cdr3_aa: CASSQVLDTQYF
v_call: TRBV4-1
clone_size: .
j_call: TRBJ2-3

cdr3_aa: CASSSGQGYGYTF
v_call: TRBV27
clone_size: .
j_call: TRBJ1-2

cdr3_aa: CATTPPAGASNEKLFF
v_call: TRBV24-1
clone_size: .
j_call: TRBJ1-4

cdr3_aa: CASSPRPTGNTEAFF
v_call: TRBV6-5
clone_size: .
j_call: TRBJ1-1

cdr3_aa: CASSLDRPDTGELFF
v_call: TRBV5-1
clone_size: .
j_call: TRBJ2-2

cdr3_aa: CASSYAPDGGNSGYTF
v_call: TRBV6-5
clone_size: .
j_call: TRBJ1-2

cdr3_aa: CASSPVGGGHAEKLFF
v_call: TRBV7-9
clone_size: .
j_call: TRBJ1-4

cdr3_aa: CASSPGQGASYEQYF
v_call: TRBV18
clone_size: .
j_call: TRBJ2-7

cdr3_aa: CASRTGIGGQFF
v_call: TRBV18
clone_size: .
j_call: TRBJ2-1

cdr3_aa: CASKRGLAGKDEQYF
v_call: TRBV2
clone_size: .
j_call: TRBJ2-7